This T cell receptor beta chain stems from a study of T cell clusters in autoimmune cytopenias (dated 2019 in TCRdb). About the study as a whole: Per sample, TRB sequencing gave a median depth of roughly 52,000 reads and a median of around 2,400 distinct TRB clonotypes. Peripheral blood TRB and IGH repertoires were sequenced in autoimmune cytopenia patients at active disease and during treatment follow-up, alongside healthy, CLL and autoimmune hepatitis controls. The goal of the study was to determine whether autoimmune cytopenia patients have a disease-specific immune repertoire signature that could serve as a blood-based biomarker.

Summary of the overall study and its limitations: Shifts in the TRB repertoire, including less even repertoires in secondary cytopenia and CLL, were mostly a reflection of lymphoma bias and not of autoimmunity. The cluster-lack signature was not observed for secondary cytopenia versus CLL, as the signature was apparently masked by the dominant lymphoma-associated repertoire. GLIPH results suggested that primary autoimmune cytopenia patients were missing physiological T cell clusters, with over 45 clusters found only in healthy donors compared with about 16 found only in patients. The T cell clusters were defined in silico only, and their functional role remained to be validated experimentally. About 3-fold more exclusive TRB clusters were observed in healthy donors than in active autoimmune hepatitis patients, consistent with an autoimmunity-wide signature.

For this clonotype: Its antigen is not yet known.

Inclusive of the bounding cysteine and phenylalanine, the CDR3 is 15 residues long. The nucleotide record is missing. The germline V gene supplies CDR1 SGHRS and CDR2 YFSETQ. To amplify TRB rearrangements, a touch-down multiplex PCR protocol was run with the TRB-A and TRB-B primer pools combined in a single tube. Illumina adapters and sample indices were added to the amplicons through two consecutive PCR reactions performed with Phusion HS II polymerase. Amplicons were gel-purified with the NucleoSpin Gel and PCR Clean-up kit, then quantified by Qubit and quality-checked on an Agilent 2100 Bioanalyzer. Sequencing of the libraries was done on an Illumina MiSeq with 600-cycle, single-indexed, paired-end runs. The original pipeline was this. MiXCR version 2.1.12 with the default MiXCR reference library was used to align and assemble TRB reads. A clone was defined by each unique CDR3 nucleotide sequence, and the analysis included only productive sequences supported by at least two reads. Repertoire diversity was assessed with alpha-parameterized diversity profiles (alpha 0 to 5), including the Shannon (alpha 1) and Simpson (alpha 2) indices, which were computed with an R script. Combinatorial TRB VJ usage was computed with the tcR package and compared between cohorts by principal component analysis with ade4. GLIPH clustering of TCRbeta CDR3s was carried out on cohort pairs matched by age and read depth, and cluster frequencies were compared by Wilcoxon test. Each CDR3 protein sequence appears as one entry after TCRdb reprocessed the reads, and no DNA is included. The authors' filters were not applied to this entry. This sample's table lists roughly 2,300 distinct CDR3 sequences. The top ten hold about 54% of the sample.

Each sample's TRB amplification started from around 260 ng of peripheral blood genomic DNA, which corresponds to tens of thousands of genome equivalents. This clonotype was obtained from a human donor with an autoimmune cytopenia or autoimmune hepatitis (not recorded which). Sequenced material: peripheral blood. The chain links TRBV5-1 with TRBJ2-1. The CDR3 region has the sequence CASSLEDHSYNEQFF.